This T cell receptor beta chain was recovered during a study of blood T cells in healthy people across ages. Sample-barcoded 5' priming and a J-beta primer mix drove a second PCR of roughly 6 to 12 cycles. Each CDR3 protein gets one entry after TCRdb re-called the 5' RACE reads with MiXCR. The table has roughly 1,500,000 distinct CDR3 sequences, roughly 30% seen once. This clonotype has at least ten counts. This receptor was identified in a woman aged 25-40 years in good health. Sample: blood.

The CDR3 reads CASSSPRDREFPAKWYF. The DNA of the CDR3 is TGCGCCAGCAGCTCACCCCGGGACAGGGAATTCCCGGCTAAGTGGTATTTT. The V gene is TRBV5-1, the J gene TRBJ2-3; 9 positions agree with TRBD1. J lost 14 bases, V lost 3 bases, and 22 bases had no gene match. The CDR3 has 17 amino acids. Germline V gene sequence: CDR1 SGHRS, CDR2 YFSETQ.